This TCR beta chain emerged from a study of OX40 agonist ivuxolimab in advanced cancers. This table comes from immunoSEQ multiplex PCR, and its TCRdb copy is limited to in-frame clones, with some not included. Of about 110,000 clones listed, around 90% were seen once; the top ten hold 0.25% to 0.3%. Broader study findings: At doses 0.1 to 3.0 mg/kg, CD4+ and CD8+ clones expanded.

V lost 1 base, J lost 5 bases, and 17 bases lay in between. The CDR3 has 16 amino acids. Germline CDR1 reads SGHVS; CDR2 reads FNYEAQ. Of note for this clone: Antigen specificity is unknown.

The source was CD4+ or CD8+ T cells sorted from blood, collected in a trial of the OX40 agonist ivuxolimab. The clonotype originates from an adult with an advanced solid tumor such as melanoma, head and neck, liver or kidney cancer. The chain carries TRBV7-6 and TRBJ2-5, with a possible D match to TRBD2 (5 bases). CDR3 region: CASSLGGGGNGETQYF. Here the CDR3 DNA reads TGTGCCAGCAGCTTAGGGGGTGGAGGTAACGGGGAGACCCAGTACTTC.